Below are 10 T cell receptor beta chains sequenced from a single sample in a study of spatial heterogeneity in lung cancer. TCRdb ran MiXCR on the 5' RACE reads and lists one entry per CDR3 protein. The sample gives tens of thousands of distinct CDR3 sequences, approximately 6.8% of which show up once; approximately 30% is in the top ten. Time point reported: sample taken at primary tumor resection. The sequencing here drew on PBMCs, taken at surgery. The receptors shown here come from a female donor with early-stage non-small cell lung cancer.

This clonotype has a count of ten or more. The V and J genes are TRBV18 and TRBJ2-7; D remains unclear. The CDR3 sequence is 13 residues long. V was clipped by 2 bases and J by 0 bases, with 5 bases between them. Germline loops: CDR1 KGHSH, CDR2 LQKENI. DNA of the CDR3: TGTGCCAGCTCACCAGGGCGCTCCTACGAGCAGTACTTC. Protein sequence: CASSPGRSYEQYF.

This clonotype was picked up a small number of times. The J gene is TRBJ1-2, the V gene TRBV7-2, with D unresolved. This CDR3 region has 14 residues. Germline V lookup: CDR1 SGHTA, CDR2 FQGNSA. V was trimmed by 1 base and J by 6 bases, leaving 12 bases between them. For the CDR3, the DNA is TGTGCCAGCAGCTTAGGGTTCCTGAGGGATGGCTACACCTTC. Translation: CASSLGFLRDGYTF.

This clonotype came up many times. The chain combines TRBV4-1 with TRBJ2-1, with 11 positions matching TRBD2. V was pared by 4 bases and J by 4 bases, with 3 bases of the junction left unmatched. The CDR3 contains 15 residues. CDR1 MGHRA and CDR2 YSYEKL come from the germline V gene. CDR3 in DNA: TGCGCCAGCAGCCCTAGCGGGGGGCCGTACAATGAGCAGTTCTTC. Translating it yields CASSPSGGPYNEQFF.

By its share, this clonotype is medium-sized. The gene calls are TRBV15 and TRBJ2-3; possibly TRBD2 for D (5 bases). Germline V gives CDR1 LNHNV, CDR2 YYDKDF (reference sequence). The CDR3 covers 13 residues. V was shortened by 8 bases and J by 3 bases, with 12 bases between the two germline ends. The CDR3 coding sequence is TGTGCCACCGGGAGCGGAATAACAGATACGCAGTATTTT. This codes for CATGSGITDTQYF.

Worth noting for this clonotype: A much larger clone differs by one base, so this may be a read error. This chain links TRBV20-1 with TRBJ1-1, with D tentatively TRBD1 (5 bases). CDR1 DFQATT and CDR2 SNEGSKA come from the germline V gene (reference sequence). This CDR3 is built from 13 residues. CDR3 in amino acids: CSAREGLIAEALF. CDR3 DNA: TGCAGTGCTAGAGAGGGACTGATTGCTGAAGCTCTCTTT.

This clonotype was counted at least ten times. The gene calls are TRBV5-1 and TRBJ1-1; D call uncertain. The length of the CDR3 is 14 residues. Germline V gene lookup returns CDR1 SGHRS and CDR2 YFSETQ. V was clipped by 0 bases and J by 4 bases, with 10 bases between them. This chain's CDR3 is CASSLASTVTEAFF. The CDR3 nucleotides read TGCGCCAGCAGCTTGGCCTCGACCGTCACTGAAGCTTTCTTT.

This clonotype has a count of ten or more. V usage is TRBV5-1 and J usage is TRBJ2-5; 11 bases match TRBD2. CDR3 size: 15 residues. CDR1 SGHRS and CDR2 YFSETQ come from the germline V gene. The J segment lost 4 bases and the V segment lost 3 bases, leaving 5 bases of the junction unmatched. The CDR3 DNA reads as TGCGCCAGCAGCTCCTCGGGGACTAGCGGAGAGACCCAGTACTTC. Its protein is CASSSSGTSGETQYF.

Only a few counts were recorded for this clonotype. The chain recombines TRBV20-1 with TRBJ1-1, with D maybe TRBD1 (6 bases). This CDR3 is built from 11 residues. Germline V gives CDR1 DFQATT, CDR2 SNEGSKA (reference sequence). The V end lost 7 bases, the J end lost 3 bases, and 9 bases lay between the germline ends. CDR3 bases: TGCAGTGGCAGGGGTGACACTGAAGCTTTCTTT. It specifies CSGRGDTEAFF.

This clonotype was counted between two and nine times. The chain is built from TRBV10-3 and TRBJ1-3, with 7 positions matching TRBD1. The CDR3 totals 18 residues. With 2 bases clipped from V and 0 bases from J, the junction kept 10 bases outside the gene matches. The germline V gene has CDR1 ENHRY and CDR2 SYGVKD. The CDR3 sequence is CAISERRGQVRSGNTIYF. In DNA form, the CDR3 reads TGTGCCATCAGTGAGAGAAGAGGACAGGTTCGCTCTGGAAACACCATATATTTT.

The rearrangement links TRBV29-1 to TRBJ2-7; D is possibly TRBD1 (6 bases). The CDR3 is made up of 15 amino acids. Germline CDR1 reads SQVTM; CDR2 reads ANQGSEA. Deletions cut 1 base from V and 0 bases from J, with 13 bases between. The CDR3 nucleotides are TGCAGCGTTGAAGGGCCGGGACATGGCTCCTACGAGCAGTACTTC. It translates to CSVEGPGHGSYEQYF.